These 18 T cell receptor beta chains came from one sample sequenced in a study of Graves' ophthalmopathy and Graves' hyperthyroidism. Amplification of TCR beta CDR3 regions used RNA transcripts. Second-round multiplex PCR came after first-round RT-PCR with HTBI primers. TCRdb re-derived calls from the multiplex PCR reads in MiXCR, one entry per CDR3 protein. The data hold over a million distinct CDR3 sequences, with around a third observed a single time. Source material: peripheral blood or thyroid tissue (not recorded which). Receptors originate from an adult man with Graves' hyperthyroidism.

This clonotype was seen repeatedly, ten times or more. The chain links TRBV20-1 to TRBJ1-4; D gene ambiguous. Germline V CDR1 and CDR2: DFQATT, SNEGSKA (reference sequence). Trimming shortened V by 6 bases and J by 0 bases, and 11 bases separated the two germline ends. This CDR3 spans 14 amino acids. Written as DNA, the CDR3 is TGCAGTGCCCCTTCCGATGCAACTAATGAAAAACTGTTTTTT. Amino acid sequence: CSAPSDATNEKLFF.

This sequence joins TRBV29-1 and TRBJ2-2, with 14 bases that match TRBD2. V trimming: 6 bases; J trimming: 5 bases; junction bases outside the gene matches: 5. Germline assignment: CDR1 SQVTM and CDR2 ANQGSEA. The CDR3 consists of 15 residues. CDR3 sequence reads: CSVYGTSGSTGELFF. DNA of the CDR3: TGCAGCGTCTACGGGACTAGCGGGAGTACCGGGGAGCTGTTTTTT.

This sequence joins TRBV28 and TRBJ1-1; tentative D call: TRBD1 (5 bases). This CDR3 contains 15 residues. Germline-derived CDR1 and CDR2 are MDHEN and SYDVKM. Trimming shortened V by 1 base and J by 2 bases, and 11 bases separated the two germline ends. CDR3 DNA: TGTGCCAGCAGTTTATTGGGGGTAGTTAACACTGAAGCTTTCTTT. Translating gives CASSLLGVVNTEAFF.

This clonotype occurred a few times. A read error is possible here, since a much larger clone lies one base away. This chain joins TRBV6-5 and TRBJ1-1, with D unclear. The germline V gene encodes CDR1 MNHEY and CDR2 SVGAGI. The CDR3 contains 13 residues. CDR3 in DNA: TGTGCCAGCAGTTACACGGGGAACACTGAAACTTTCTTT. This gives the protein CASSYTGNTETFF.

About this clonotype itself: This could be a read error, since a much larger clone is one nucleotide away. The DNA of the CDR3 is TGCAGTGTTCGACAGGGAGGGGAGCAGTACTTC. This codes for CSVRQGGEQYF. The gene calls are TRBV20-1 and TRBJ2-7; D may match TRBD1 or TRBD2 (7 bases each). The CDR3 spans 11 residues. The V gene's germline CDR1 is DFQATT and CDR2 SNEGSKA (reference sequence). Between the trimmed V and J ends, which lost 7 bases and 7 bases, there was a span of 14 bases.

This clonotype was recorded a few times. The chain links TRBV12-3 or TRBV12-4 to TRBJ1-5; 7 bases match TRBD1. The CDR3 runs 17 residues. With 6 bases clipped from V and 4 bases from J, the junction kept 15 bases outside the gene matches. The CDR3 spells CASRPGQPPLRNQPQHF. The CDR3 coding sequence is TGTGCCAGCAGACCGGGACAGCCCCCACTACGTAATCAGCCCCAGCATTTT.

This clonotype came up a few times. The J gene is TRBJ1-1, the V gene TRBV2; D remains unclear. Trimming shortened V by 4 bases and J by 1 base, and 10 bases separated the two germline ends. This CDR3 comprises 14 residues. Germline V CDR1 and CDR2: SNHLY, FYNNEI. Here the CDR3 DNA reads TGTGCCAGCAGTGGACGGCCCACGAACACTGAAGCTTTCTTT. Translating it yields CASSGRPTNTEAFF.

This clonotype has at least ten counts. The CDR3 DNA is TGTGCCAGCAGTGAATATTTCGGGACAGGGGTTGAGACCCAGTACTTC. Translated, it gives CASSEYFGTGVETQYF. The chain recombines TRBV2 with TRBJ2-5, with 10 bases that match TRBD1. Germline CDR1 and CDR2: SNHLY and FYNNEI. The CDR3 length is 16 residues. V gave up 2 bases and J gave up 5 bases; unmatched junction bases: 8.

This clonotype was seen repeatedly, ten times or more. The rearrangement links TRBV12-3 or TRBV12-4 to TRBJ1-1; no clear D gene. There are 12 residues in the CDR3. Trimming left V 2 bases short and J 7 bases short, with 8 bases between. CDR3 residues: CASSLRSREAFF. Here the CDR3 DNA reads TGTGCCAGCAGTTTACGCAGCCGTGAAGCTTTCTTT.

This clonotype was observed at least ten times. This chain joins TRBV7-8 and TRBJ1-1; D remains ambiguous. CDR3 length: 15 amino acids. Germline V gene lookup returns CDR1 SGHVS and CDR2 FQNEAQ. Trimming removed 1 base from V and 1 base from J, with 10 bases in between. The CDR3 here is CASSLVGIGNTEAFF. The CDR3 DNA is TGTGCCAGCAGCTTAGTCGGCATAGGGAACACTGAAGCTTTCTTT.

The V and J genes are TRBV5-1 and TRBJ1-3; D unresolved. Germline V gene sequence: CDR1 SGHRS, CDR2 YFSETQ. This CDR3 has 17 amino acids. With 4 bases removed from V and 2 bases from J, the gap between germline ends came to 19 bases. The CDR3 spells CASSATSQPLTGNTIYF. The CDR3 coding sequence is TGCGCCAGCAGCGCTACCTCTCAGCCTTTAACTGGAAACACCATATATTTT.

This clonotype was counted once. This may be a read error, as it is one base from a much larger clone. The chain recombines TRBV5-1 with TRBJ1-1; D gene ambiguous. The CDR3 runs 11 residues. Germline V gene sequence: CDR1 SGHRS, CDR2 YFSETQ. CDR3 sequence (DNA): TGCGCCGGCAGCGATACCTTTGAAGCTTTCTTT. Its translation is CAGSDTFEAFF.

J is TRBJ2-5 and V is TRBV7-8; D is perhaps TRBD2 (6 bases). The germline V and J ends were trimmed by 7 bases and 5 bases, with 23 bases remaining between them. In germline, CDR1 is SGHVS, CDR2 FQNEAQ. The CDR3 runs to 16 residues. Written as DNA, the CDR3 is TGTGCCAGCACCCCAAGGAGGGGACGAGGCCCGGAGACCCAGTACTTC. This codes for CASTPRRGRGPETQYF.

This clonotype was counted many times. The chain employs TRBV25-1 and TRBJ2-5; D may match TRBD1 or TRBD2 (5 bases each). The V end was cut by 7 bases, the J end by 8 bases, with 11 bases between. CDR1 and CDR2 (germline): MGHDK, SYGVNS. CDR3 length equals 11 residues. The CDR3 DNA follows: TGTGCCAGCACCCTTCGGGACACCCAGTACTTC. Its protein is CASTLRDTQYF.

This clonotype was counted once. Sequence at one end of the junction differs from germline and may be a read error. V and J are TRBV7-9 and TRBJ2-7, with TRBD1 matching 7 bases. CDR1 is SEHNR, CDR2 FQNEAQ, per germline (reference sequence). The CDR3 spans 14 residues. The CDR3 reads CASSPSQGLYEQYF. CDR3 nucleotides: TGCGCCAGCAGCCCGTCACAGGGGCTGTACGAGCAGTACTTC.

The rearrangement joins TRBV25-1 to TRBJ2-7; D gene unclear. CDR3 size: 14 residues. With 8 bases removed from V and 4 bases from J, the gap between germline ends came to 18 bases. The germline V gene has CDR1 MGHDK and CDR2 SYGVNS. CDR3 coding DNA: TGTGCCAGCTCACCAGATCGAGCAGCATACGAGCAGTACTTC. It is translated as CASSPDRAAYEQYF.

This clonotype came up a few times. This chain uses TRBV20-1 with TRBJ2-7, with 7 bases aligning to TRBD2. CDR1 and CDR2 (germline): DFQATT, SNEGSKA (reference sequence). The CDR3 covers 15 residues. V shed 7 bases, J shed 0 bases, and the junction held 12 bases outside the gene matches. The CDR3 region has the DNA TGCAGTGAAGGGACTACCGGATCGAGCTCCTACGAGCAGTACTTC. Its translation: CSEGTTGSSSYEQYF.

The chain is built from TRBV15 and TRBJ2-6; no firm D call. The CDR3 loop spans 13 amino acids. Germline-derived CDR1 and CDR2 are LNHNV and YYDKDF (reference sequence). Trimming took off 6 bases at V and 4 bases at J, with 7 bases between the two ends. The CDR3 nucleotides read TGTGCCACCAGTCGTGGCGGGGCCAACGTCCTGACTTTC. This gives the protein CATSRGGANVLTF.